The subject of this entry is one TCR beta chain. Its antigen is undetermined. The sample is drawn from a study of T cell responses to AZD1222 COVID-19 vaccine. Here immunoSEQ multiplex PCR was the method, and the copy in TCRdb shows in-frame clones only, minus some. The sample records 95,000 to 150,000 clones, 90% being singletons. V lost 4 bases and J 3 bases, leaving 16 bases between the germline ends. The germline gives CDR1 MDHEN, CDR2 SYDVKM. This CDR3 region has 16 residues. The study, taken as a whole, reports: Close to half of all spike-specific TCRs reportedly target regions of the variants that are unmutated. Females outnumbered males among donors, who were mostly white British; clonal diversity was possibly underestimated.

J is TRBJ1-5 and V is TRBV28; D ambiguous. The source material was peripheral blood, sampled on day 0 of AZD1222 vaccination. The clonotype originates from an adult in good health. The CDR3 sequence is CASSSGGVIDNQPQHF. CDR3 sequence (DNA): TGTGCCAGCAGTTCTGGTGGGGTAATCGACAATCAGCCCCAGCATTTT.